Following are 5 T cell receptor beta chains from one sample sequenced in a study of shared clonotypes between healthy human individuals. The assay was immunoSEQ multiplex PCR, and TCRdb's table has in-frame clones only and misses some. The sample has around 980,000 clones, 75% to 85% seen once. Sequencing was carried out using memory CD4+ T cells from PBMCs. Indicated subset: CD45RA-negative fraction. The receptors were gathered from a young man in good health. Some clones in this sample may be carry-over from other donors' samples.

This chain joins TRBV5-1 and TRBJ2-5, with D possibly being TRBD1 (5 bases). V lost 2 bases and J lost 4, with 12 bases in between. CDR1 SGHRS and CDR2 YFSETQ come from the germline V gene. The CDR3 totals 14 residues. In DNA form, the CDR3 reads TGCGCCAGCAGCTTCAGGGAAAGGGCAGAGACCCAGTACTTC. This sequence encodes CASSFRERAETQYF.

CDR3 DNA sequence: TGCGCCAGCAGCTTGGCCCGTCTAGCGGTGGGTTCAGATACGCAGTATTTT. Translating it yields CASSLARLAVGSDTQYF. The chain links TRBV5-1 to TRBJ2-3; 7 bases fit TRBD2. The CDR3 runs to 17 residues. J was trimmed by 4 bases and V by 0 bases; bases with no gene match: 11. Germline V gene sequence: CDR1 SGHRS, CDR2 YFSETQ. The entire variable domain, with the rest obtained from reference TRBV5-1 and TRBJ2-3, is as follows: KAGVTQTPRYLIKTRGQQVTLSCSPISGHRSVSWYQQTPGQGLQFLFEYFSETQRNKGNFPGRFSGRQFSNSRSEMNVSTLELGDSALYLCASSLARLAVGSDTQYFGPGTRLTVL.

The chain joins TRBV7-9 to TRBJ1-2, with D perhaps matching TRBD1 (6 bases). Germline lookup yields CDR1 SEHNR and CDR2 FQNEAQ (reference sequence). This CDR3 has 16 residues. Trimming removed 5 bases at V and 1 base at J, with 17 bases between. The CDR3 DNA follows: TGTGCCAGCAGCCCCGTGGGGGCCGCCTTTAACTATGGCTACACCTTC. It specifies CASSPVGAAFNYGYTF.

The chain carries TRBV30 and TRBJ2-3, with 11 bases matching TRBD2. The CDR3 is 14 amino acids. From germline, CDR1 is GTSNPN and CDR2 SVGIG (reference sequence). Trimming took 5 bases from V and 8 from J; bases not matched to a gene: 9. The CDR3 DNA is TGTGCCTGGCGATTAGCGGGAGGGCCGGGTACGCAGTATTTT. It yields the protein CAWRLAGGPGTQYF.

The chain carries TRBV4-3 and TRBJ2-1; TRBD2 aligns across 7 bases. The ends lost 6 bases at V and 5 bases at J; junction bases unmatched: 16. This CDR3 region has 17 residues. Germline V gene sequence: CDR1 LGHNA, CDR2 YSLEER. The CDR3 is CASSLTPGLNLHNEQFF. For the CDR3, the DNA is TGCGCCAGCAGTCTGACACCGGGACTAAACTTGCACAATGAGCAGTTCTTC.